A single T cell receptor beta chain is shown here with its context. The entry originates in a study of blood T cell repertoires in COVID-19. Sequencing was performed with immunoSEQ multiplex PCR; in TCRdb, only in-frame clones are kept and a portion is missing. The top ten hold 2% to 2.5% of the sample, which has roughly 220,000 clones, 86% seen once. This sequence originates from a man aged 30 to 39 who had recovered from COVID-19. The sequenced material came from peripheral blood.

CDR3 bases: TGTGCCAGCAGCGAAGTCCGGGTCTACGAGCAGTACTTC. This encodes CASSEVRVYEQYF. The J gene is TRBJ2-7, the V gene TRBV7-9; D ambiguous. Germline CDR1 and CDR2: SEHNR and FQNEAQ (reference sequence). The CDR3 runs 13 residues. V was trimmed by 5 bases and J by 3 bases, leaving 11 bases between them.